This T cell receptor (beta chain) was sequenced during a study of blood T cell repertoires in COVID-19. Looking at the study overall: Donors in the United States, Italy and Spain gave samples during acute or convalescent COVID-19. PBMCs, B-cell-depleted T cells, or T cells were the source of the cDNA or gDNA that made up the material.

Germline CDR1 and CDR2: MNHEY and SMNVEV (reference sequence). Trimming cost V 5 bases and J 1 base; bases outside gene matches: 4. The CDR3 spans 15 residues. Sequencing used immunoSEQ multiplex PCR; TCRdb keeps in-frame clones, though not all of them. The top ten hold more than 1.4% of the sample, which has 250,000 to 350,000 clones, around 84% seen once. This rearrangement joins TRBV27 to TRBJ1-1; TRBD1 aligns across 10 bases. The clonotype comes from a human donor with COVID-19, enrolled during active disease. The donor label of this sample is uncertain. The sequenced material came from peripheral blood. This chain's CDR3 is CASSRWTGGNTEAFF. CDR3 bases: TGTGCCAGCAGTCGATGGACAGGGGGGAACACTGAAGCTTTCTTT.